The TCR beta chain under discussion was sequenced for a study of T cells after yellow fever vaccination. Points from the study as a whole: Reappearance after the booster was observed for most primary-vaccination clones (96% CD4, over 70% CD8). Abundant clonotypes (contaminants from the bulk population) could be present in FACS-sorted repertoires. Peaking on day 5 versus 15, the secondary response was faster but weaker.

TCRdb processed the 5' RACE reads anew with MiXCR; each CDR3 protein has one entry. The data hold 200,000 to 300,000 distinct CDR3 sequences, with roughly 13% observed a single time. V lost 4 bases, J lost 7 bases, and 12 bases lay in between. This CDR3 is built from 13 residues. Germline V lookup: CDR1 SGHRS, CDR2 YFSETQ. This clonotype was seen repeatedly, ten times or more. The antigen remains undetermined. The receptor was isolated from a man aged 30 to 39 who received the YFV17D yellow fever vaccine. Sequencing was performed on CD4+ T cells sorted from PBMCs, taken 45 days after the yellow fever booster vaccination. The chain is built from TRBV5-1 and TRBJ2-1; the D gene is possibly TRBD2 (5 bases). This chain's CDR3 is CASSPNTGNEQFF. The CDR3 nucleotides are TGCGCCAGCAGCCCCAATACGGGGAATGAGCAGTTCTTC.